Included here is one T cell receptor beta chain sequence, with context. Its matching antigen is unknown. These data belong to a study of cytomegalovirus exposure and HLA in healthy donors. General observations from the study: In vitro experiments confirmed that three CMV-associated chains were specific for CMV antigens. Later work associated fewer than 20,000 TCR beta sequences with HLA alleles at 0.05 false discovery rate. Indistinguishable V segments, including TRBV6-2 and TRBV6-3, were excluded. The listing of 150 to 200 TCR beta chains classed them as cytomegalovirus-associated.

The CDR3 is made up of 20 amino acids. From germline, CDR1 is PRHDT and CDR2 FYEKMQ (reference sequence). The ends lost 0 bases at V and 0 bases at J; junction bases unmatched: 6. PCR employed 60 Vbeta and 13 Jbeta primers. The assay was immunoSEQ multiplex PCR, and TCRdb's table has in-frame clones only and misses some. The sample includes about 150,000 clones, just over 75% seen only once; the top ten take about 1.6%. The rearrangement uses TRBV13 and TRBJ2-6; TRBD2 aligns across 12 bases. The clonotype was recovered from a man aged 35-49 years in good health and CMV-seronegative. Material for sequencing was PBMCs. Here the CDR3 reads CASSLGLGLAGPSGANVLTF. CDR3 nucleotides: TGTGCCAGCAGCTTAGGCCTTGGACTAGCGGGACCCTCTGGGGCCAACGTCCTGACTTTC.